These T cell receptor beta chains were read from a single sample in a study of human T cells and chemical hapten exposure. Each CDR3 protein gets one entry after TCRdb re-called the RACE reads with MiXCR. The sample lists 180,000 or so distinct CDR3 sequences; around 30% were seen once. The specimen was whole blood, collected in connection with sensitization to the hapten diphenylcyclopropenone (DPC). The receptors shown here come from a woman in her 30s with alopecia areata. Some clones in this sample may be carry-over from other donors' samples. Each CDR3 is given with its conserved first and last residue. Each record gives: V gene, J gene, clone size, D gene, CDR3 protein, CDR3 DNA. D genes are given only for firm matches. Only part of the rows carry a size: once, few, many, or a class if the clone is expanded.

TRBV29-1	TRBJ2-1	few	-	CSARLSYNEQFF	TGCAGCGCCCGACTGAGCTACAATGAGCAGTTCTTC
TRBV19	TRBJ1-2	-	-	CASSISAGGGYTF	TGTGCCAGTAGTATAAGTGCAGGCGGTGGCTACACCTTC
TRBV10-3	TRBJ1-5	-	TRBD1	CAISDGDSPQHF	TGTGCCATCAGTGACGGGGACAGCCCCCAGCATTTT
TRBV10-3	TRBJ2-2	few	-	CAITTGLGDTGELFF	TGTGCCATCACCACGGGACTCGGCGACACCGGGGAGCTGTTTTTT
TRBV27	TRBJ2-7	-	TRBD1	CASSLRQGLSYEQYF	TGTGCCAGCAGTTTGAGACAGGGCCTCTCCTACGAGCAGTACTTC
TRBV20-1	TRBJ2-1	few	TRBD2	CSARAPGLVTYNEQFF	TGCAGTGCTAGAGCCCCGGGACTAGTTACTTACAATGAGCAGTTCTTC
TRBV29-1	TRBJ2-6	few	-	CSVAGQGSSGANVLTF	TGCAGCGTTGCGGGCCAGGGTAGCTCTGGGGCCAACGTCCTGACTTTC
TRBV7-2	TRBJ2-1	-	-	CASSLVGAGSYNEQFF	TGTGCCAGCAGCCTAGTGGGGGCGGGCTCCTACAATGAGCAGTTCTTC
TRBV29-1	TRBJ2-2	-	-	CSVVRYTGELFF	TGCAGCGTTGTGCGGTACACCGGGGAGCTGTTTTTT
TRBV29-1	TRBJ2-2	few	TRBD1	CSVGRDRIAGELFF	TGCAGCGTTGGTCGGGACAGGATCGCCGGGGAGCTGTTTTTT
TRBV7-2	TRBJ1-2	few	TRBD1	CASSSARGLNYGYTF	TGTGCCAGCAGCTCAGCCAGGGGGCTCAACTATGGCTACACCTTC
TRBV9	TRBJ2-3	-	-	CASSVVGEGTDTQYF	TGTGCCAGCAGCGTAGTAGGGGAGGGCACAGATACGCAGTATTTT
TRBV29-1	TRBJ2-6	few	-	CSVRDRTGANVLTF	TGCAGCGTTCGTGACAGAACTGGGGCCAACGTCCTGACTTTC
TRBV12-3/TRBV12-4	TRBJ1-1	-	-	CASNLGPDTEAFF	TGTGCCAGCAACCTCGGGCCTGACACTGAAGCTTTCTTT
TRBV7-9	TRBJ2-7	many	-	CASSSDQQGHEQYF	TGTGCCAGCAGCTCCGACCAACAGGGACACGAGCAGTACTTC
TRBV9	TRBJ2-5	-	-	CASSLQSAGETQYF	TGTGCCAGCAGTTTACAGTCTGCAGGAGAGACCCAGTACTTC
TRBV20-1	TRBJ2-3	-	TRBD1	CSAPTSRDRGTDTQYF	TGCAGTGCTCCCACGTCCCGGGACAGGGGCACAGATACGCAGTATTTT
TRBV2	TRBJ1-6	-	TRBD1	CASSTGTGESPLHF	TGTGCCAGCAGTACCGGGACAGGGGAATCACCCCTCCACTTT
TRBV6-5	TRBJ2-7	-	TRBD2	CASSYAGTSGMYEQYF	TGTGCCAGCAGTTACGCCGGGACTAGCGGGATGTACGAGCAGTACTTC
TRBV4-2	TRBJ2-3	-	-	CASSQDSVSGTDTQYF	TGTGCCAGCAGCCAAGACTCCGTTTCTGGCACAGATACGCAGTATTTT
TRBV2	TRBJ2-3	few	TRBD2	CASSEHLGTNKYF	TGTGCCAGCAGTGAACACTTGGGGACTAATAAGTATTTT
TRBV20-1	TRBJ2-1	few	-	CSARDGTGVVEQFF	TGCAGTGCTAGGGATGGGACGGGAGTGGTTGAGCAGTTCTTC
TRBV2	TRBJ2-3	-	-	CASLSRDHTDTQYF	TGTGCCAGCCTGTCCCGGGACCACACAGATACGCAGTATTTT
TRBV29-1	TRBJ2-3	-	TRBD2	CSVDRLAGVGTQYF	TGCAGCGTTGATCGGCTAGCGGGAGTGGGTACGCAGTATTTT
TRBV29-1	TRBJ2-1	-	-	CSVDPDGIYNEQFF	TGCAGCGTTGATCCCGACGGGATTTACAATGAGCAGTTCTTC